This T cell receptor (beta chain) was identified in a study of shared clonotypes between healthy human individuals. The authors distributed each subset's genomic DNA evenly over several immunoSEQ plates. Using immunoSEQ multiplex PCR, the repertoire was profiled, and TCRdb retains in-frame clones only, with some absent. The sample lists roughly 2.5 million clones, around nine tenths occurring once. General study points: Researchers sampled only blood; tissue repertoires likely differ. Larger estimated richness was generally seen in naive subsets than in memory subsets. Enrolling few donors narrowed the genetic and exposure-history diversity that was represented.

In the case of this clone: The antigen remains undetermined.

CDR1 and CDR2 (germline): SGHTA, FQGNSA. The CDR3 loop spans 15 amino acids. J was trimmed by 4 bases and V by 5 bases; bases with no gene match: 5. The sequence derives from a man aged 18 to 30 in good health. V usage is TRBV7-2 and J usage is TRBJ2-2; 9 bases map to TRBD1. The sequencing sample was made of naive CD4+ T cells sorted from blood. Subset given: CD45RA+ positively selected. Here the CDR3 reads CASSRQGGSTGELFF. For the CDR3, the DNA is TGTGCCAGCAGCCGACAGGGGGGGAGCACCGGGGAGCTGTTTTTT.